This is a list of T cell receptor beta chains from one sample in a study of cytotoxic CD8 clonotypes in ibrutinib-treated CLL. The protocol was immunoSEQ multiplex PCR, while the TCRdb copy is restricted to in-frame clones and leaves out a portion. The table shows tens of thousands of clones, with about 70% occurring only once. Sequenced here: PBMCs, sampled after 12 months of ibrutinib treatment. These receptors originate from a human donor with chronic lymphocytic leukemia. CDR3s include the opening cysteine and the closing phenylalanine or tryptophan. Each record gives: CDR3 protein, CDR3 DNA, V gene, J gene, D gene, clone size. D genes are given only for firm matches. Some rows have no size entry. The others give once, few or many, or a class for an expanded clone.

CDR3 protein: CASSLGSAYGYTF; CDR3 DNA: TGTGCCAGCAGTCTGGGGTCTGCCTATGGCTACACCTTC; V gene: TRBV5-4; J gene: TRBJ1-2; D gene: .; clone size: few
CDR3 protein: CAISGDKLSSDTQYF; CDR3 DNA: TGTGCCATCAGTGGGGACAAGTTGTCATCAGATACGCAGTATTTT; V gene: TRBV10-3; J gene: TRBJ2-3; D gene: .; clone size: few
CDR3 protein: CASSFPASEEAFF; CDR3 DNA: TGTGCCAGCAGCTTCCCAGCGTCGGAGGAAGCTTTCTTT; V gene: TRBV7-2; J gene: TRBJ1-1; D gene: .; clone size: .
CDR3 protein: CASSPLRGLIVGSGYEQYF; CDR3 DNA: TGTGCCAGCAGCCCCCTAAGGGGGCTGATCGTCGGGTCCGGCTACGAGCAGTACTTC; V gene: TRBV7-2; J gene: TRBJ2-7; D gene: TRBD1; clone size: .
CDR3 protein: CAISQGLAGGNEQFF; CDR3 DNA: TGTGCCATCAGCCAGGGACTAGCGGGAGGAAATGAGCAGTTCTTC; V gene: TRBV10-3; J gene: TRBJ2-1; D gene: TRBD2; clone size: .
CDR3 protein: CATSRGGAVQPQHF; CDR3 DNA: TGTGCCACCAGCAGGGGGGGGGCGGTTCAGCCCCAGCATTTT; V gene: TRBV15; J gene: TRBJ1-5; D gene: .; clone size: .
CDR3 protein: CASSYSGDQPQHF; CDR3 DNA: TGTGCCAGCAGTTACTCGGGGGATCAGCCCCAGCATTTT; V gene: TRBV6-6; J gene: TRBJ1-5; D gene: .; clone size: .
CDR3 protein: CASSRSNEGYEQYF; CDR3 DNA: TGTGCCAGCAGCCGCTCAAACGAGGGCTACGAGCAGTACTTC; V gene: TRBV4-2; J gene: TRBJ2-7; D gene: .; clone size: .
CDR3 protein: CASKSWRESRSYNEQFF; CDR3 DNA: TGTGCCAGCAAATCGTGGCGGGAGTCCAGGTCTTACAATGAGCAGTTCTTC; V gene: TRBV27; J gene: TRBJ2-1; D gene: TRBD2; clone size: .
CDR3 protein: CASSVEGAGDYNEQFF; CDR3 DNA: TGTGCCAGCAGCGTAGAGGGAGCGGGAGACTACAATGAGCAGTTCTTC; V gene: TRBV9; J gene: TRBJ2-1; D gene: TRBD2; clone size: .
CDR3 protein: CSVGGQLNTEAFF; CDR3 DNA: TGCAGCGTTGGCGGACAGCTGAACACTGAAGCTTTCTTT; V gene: TRBV29-1; J gene: TRBJ1-1; D gene: .; clone size: once
CDR3 protein: CASGTSGYYEQYF; CDR3 DNA: TGTGCCAGCGGGACTAGCGGGTATTACGAGCAGTACTTC; V gene: TRBV7-2; J gene: TRBJ2-7; D gene: TRBD2; clone size: once
CDR3 protein: CASSEGVRASGRLETQYF; CDR3 DNA: TGTGCCAGCAGTGAAGGGGTGAGGGCTAGCGGGAGACTGGAGACCCAGTACTTC; V gene: TRBV6-1; J gene: TRBJ2-5; D gene: TRBD2; clone size: .
CDR3 protein: CASSLDAGRWETQYF; CDR3 DNA: TGTGCCAGCAGCTTAGATGCGGGTAGATGGGAGACCCAGTACTTC; V gene: TRBV11-2; J gene: TRBJ2-5; D gene: .; clone size: .
CDR3 protein: CASGGDEAFF; CDR3 DNA: TGCGCCAGCGGCGGAGATGAAGCTTTCTTT; V gene: TRBV10-2; J gene: TRBJ1-1; D gene: .; clone size: .
CDR3 protein: CASSSGTTSSYEQYF; CDR3 DNA: TGTGCCAGCAGCTCCGGGACTACTTCTTCCTACGAGCAGTACTTC; V gene: TRBV7-9; J gene: TRBJ2-7; D gene: TRBD2; clone size: .
CDR3 protein: CASKEGSKTQYF; CDR3 DNA: TGTGCCAGCAAGGAGGGGTCGAAGACCCAGTACTTC; V gene: TRBV28; J gene: TRBJ2-5; D gene: .; clone size: .
CDR3 protein: CASSLELSSSYNEQFF; CDR3 DNA: TGTGCCAGCAGCTTAGAACTTAGTTCTTCCTACAATGAGCAGTTCTTC; V gene: TRBV7-8; J gene: TRBJ2-1; D gene: .; clone size: .
CDR3 protein: CASSLWLGTGCTDTQYF; CDR3 DNA: TGTGCCAGCAGCTTGTGGTTGGGGACAGGATGCACAGATACGCAGTATTTT; V gene: TRBV5-6; J gene: TRBJ2-3; D gene: TRBD1; clone size: .
CDR3 protein: CASSLGGGSPDTQYF; CDR3 DNA: TGTGCCAGCAGCTTGGGTGGCGGGAGCCCAGATACGCAGTATTTT; V gene: TRBV5-4; J gene: TRBJ2-3; D gene: TRBD2; clone size: once
CDR3 protein: CASSFTGGYEQYF; CDR3 DNA: TGTGCCAGCAGTTTCACAGGGGGCTACGAGCAGTACTTC; V gene: TRBV6-1; J gene: TRBJ2-7; D gene: TRBD1; clone size: .
CDR3 protein: CASSGGGSYEQYF; CDR3 DNA: TGTGCCAGCAGCGGTGGAGGATCCTACGAGCAGTACTTC; V gene: TRBV5-5; J gene: TRBJ2-7; D gene: .; clone size: .
CDR3 protein: CATQQGLDQPQHF; CDR3 DNA: TGTGCCACGCAGCAGGGTCTCGATCAGCCCCAGCATTTT; V gene: TRBV5-4; J gene: TRBJ1-5; D gene: .; clone size: few
CDR3 protein: CASSSALSGSYEQYF; CDR3 DNA: TGTGCCAGCAGTTCCGCCTTATCGGGGTCCTACGAGCAGTACTTC; V gene: TRBV27; J gene: TRBJ2-7; D gene: .; clone size: .
CDR3 protein: CASSLVAGKGETQYF; CDR3 DNA: TGTGCCAGCAGCTTAGTAGCGGGAAAGGGGGAGACCCAGTACTTC; V gene: TRBV11-2; J gene: TRBJ2-5; D gene: TRBD2; clone size: .